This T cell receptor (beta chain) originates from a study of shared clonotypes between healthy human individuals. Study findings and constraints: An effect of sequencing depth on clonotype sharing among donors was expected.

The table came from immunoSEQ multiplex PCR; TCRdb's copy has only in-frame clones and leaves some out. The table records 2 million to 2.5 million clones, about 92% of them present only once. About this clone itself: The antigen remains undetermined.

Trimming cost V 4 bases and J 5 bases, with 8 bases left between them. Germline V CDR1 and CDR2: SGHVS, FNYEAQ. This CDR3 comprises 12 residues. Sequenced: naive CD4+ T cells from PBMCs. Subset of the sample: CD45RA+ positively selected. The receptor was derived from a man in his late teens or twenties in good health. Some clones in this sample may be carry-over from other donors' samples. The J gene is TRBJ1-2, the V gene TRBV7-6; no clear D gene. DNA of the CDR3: TGTGCCAGCAGCTCGGCCCTGTATGGCTACACCTTC. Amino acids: CASSSALYGYTF.